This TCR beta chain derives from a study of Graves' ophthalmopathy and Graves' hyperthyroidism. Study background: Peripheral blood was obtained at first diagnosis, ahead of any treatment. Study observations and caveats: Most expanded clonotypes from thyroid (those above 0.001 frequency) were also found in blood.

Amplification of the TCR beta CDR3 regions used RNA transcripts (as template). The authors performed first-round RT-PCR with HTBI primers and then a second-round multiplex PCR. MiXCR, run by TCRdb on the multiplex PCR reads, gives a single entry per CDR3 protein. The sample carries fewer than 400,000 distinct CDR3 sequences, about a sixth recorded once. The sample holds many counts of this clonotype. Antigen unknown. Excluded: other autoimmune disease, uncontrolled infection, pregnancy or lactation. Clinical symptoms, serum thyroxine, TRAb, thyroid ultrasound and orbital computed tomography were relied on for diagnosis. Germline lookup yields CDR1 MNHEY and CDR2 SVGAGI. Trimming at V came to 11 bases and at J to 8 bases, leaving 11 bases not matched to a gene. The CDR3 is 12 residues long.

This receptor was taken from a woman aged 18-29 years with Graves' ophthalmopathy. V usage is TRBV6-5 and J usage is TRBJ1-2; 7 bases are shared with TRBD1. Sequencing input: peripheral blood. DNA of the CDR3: TGTGCCGGACTACAGGGGTCCGGAGGCTACACCTTC. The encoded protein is CAGLQGSGGYTF.